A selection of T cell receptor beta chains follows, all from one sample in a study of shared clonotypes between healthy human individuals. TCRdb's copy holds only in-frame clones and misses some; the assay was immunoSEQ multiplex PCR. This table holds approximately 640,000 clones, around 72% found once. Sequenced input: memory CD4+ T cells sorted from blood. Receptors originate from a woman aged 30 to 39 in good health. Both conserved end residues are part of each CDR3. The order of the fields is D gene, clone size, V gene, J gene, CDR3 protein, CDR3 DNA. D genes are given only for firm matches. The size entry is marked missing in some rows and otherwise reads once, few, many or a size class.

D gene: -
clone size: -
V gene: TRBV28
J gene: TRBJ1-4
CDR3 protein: CASSGGSRAGGNEKLFF
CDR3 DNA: TGTGCCAGCAGTGGGGGGAGCAGGGCCGGTGGTAATGAAAAACTGTTTTTT

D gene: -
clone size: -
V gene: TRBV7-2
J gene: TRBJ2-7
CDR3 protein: CASSSGLGRVYEQYF
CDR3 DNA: TGTGCCAGCAGCTCAGGGCTTGGACGGGTCTACGAGCAGTACTTC

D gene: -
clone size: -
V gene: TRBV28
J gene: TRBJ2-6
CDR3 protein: CASSKTGANVLTF
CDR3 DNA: TGTGCCAGCAGTAAGACTGGGGCCAACGTCCTGACTTTC

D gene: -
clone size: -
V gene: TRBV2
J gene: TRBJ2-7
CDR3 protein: CASGGSGVRGIEQYF
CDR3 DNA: TGTGCCAGCGGGGGGAGTGGAGTCAGAGGGATCGAGCAGTACTTC

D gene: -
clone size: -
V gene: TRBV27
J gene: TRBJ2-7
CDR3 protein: CASSLSPIYEQYF
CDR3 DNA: TGTGCCAGCAGTTTATCGCCTATCTACGAGCAGTACTTC

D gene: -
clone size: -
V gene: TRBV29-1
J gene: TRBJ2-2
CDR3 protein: CSVAPGSDGELFF
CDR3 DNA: TGCAGCGTTGCCCCGGGGTCAGACGGGGAGCTGTTTTTT

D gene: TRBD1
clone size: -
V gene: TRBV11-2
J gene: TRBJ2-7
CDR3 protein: CASTLQGQGETRYF
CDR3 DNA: TGTGCCAGCACCCTCCAGGGACAGGGAGAGACTCGGTACTTC

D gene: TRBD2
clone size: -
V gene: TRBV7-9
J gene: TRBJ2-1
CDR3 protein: CASSLRTSWNEQFF
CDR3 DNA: TGTGCCAGCAGCTTACGGACTAGCTGGAATGAGCAGTTCTTC

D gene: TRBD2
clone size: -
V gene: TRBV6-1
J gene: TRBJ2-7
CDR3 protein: CASSERWLADTYEQYF
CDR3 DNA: TGTGCCAGCAGTGAAAGGTGGCTAGCGGACACCTACGAGCAGTACTTC

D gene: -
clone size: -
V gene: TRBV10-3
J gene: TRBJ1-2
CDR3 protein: CAISAETSQYGYTF
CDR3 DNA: TGTGCCATCAGTGCCGAAACCTCCCAGTATGGCTACACCTTC

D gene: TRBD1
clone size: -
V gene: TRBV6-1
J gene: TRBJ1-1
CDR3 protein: CASSEDRGSGTEAFF
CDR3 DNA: TGTGCCAGCAGTGAGGACAGGGGATCAGGCACTGAAGCTTTCTTT

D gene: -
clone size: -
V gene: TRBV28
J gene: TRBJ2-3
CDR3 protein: CASSLEGVFTDTQYF
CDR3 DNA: TGTGCCAGCAGTTTAGAAGGGGTTTTTACAGATACGCAGTATTTT

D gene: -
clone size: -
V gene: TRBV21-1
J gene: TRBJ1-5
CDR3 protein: CASSFPGLETPPGFGSYSNQPQHF
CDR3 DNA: TGTGCCAGCAGCTTCCCGGGACTCGAAACACCCCCGGGGTTCGGAAGTTATAGCAATCAGCCCCAGCATTTT

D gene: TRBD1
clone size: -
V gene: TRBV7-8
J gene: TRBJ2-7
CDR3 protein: CASSLRRDRAYEQYF
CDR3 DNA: TGTGCCAGCAGCTTACGGCGGGACAGGGCCTACGAGCAGTACTTC

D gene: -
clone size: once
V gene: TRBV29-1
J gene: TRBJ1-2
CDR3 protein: CSVDSYGYTF
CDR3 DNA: TGCAGCGTTGACAGCTATGGCTACACCTTC

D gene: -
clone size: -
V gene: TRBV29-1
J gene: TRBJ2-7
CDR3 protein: CSVSAGAGYEQYF
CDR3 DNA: TGCAGCGTTTCGGCAGGGGCGGGTTACGAGCAGTACTTC

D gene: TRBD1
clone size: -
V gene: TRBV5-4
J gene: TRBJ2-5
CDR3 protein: CARSLGTGGVGETQYF
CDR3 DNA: TGTGCCCGCAGCTTGGGGACAGGGGGCGTGGGGGAGACCCAGTACTTC

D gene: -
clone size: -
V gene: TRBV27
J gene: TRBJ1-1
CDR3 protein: CASSRGFPSSAEAFF
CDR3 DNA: TGTGCCAGCAGCCGGGGTTTTCCGTCATCCGCTGAAGCTTTCTTT

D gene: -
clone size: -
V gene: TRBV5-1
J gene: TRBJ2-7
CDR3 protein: CASSVMHSTYEQYF
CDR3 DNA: TGCGCCAGCAGCGTGATGCATTCGACCTACGAGCAGTACTTC

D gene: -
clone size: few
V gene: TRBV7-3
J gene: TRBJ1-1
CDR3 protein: CASSPTPATEAFF
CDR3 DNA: TGTGCCAGCAGCCCCACTCCAGCCACTGAAGCTTTCTTT

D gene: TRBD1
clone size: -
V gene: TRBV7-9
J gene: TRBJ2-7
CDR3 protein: CASSGTPPSGTGLYEQYF
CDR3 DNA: TGTGCCAGCAGCGGGACTCCCCCATCCGGGACAGGACTATACGAGCAGTACTTC

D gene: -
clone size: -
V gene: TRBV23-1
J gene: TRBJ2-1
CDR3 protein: CASSQSPYISSYNEQFF
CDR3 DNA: TGCGCCAGCAGTCAATCGCCCTACATTAGCTCCTACAATGAGCAGTTCTTC

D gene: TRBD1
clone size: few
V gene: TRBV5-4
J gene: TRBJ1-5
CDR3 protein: CASSPGTGIEENQPQHF
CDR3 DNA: TGTGCCAGCAGCCCGGGGACAGGGATAGAAGAAAATCAGCCCCAGCATTTT

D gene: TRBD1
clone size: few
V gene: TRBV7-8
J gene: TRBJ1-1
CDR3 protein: CASSRDRGNTEAFF
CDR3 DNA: TGTGCCAGCAGCCGGGACAGGGGGAACACTGAAGCTTTCTTT

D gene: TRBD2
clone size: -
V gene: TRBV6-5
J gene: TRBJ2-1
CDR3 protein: CASSYSGGRGNEQFF
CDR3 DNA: TGTGCCAGCAGTTACTCTGGCGGGAGGGGCAATGAGCAGTTCTTC

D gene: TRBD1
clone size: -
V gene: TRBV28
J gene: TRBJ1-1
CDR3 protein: CASSTPGTGLNQAFF
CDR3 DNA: TGTGCCAGCAGCACCCCAGGGACAGGCCTTAATCAAGCTTTCTTT

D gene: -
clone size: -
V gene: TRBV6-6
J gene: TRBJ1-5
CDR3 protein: CASSLNRVRDQPQHF
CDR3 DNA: TGTGCCAGCAGTTTGAACAGGGTTAGGGATCAGCCCCAGCATTTT

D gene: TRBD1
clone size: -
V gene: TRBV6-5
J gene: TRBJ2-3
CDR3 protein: CASRNRGEGTDTQYF
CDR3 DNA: TGTGCCAGCAGGAACAGGGGCGAGGGCACAGATACGCAGTATTTT